This T cell receptor (beta chain) comes out of a study of T cell responses to AZD1222 COVID-19 vaccine. Broader study findings: At baseline, just 6 or 7 AZD1222 recipients tested seropositive.

This CDR3 comprises 15 residues. Germline V CDR1 and CDR2: SGHDN, FVKESK. The table came from immunoSEQ multiplex PCR; TCRdb's copy has only in-frame clones and leaves some out. The data show more than 70,000 clones, roughly nine tenths seen once. Comment on this clone: Antigen unknown. Compared with germline, one end of the junction differs, possibly owing to a read error.

This clonotype was sampled from an adult who received the AZD1222 COVID-19 vaccine. Material: peripheral blood, obtained 28 days after the second AZD1222 dose. The chain carries TRBV14 and TRBJ2-1; no clear D. The CDR3 protein is CASSQGEPWYNEQFF. The DNA of the CDR3 is TGTGCCAGCAGTCAAGGAGAGCCGTGGTACAATGAGCAGTTCTTC.